These T cell receptor beta chains were read from a single sample in a study of CD8+CD57+ T cells in acquired aplastic anemia. Each CDR3 protein gets one entry after TCRdb re-called the reads with MiXCR. This table holds around 190,000 distinct CDR3 sequences, approximately 60% found once. Sequenced input: sorted CD4+, CD8+, or CD8+CD57+ T cells (not recorded which) from PBMCs. These receptors all stem from a human donor in good health. The CDR3 runs from the conserved cysteine through the conserved F or W. Fields, in order: V gene, clone size, D gene, CDR3 protein. A D gene is named only where the DNA matches it firmly. Clone size is stated in some rows and not others, as once, few, many or a class when expanded.

v_call: TRBV20-1
clone_size: NA
d_call: TRBD1
cdr3_aa: CSARETGDEAFF

v_call: TRBV27
clone_size: many
d_call: NA
cdr3_aa: CASSSQGEAFF

v_call: TRBV19
clone_size: few
d_call: NA
cdr3_aa: CASSASASSYNEQFF

v_call: TRBV5-1
clone_size: few
d_call: NA
cdr3_aa: CASSLAQIGDTIYF

v_call: TRBV20-1
clone_size: NA
d_call: NA
cdr3_aa: CSARDGRDASNQPQHF

v_call: TRBV7-9
clone_size: NA
d_call: NA
cdr3_aa: CASSDPAPLGLLTVDTQYF

v_call: TRBV5-4
clone_size: NA
d_call: TRBD1
cdr3_aa: CASSFRTGRLHF

v_call: TRBV6-2/TRBV6-3
clone_size: many
d_call: NA
cdr3_aa: CASASDYSSDSPLHF

v_call: TRBV15
clone_size: NA
d_call: NA
cdr3_aa: CATSSGGYNTEAFF

v_call: TRBV19
clone_size: NA
d_call: NA
cdr3_aa: CASRAPGTSNEQFF

v_call: TRBV20-1
clone_size: few
d_call: NA
cdr3_aa: CSAWSRMEQYF

v_call: TRBV25-1
clone_size: NA
d_call: TRBD1
cdr3_aa: CASSREGAGQGEEAFF

v_call: TRBV7-9
clone_size: few
d_call: TRBD2
cdr3_aa: CASSLNPTLAVYEQYF

v_call: TRBV19
clone_size: NA
d_call: TRBD2
cdr3_aa: CASSFGTSGADEQFF

v_call: TRBV29-1
clone_size: NA
d_call: NA
cdr3_aa: CSVESERHRRTDTQYF

v_call: TRBV9
clone_size: few
d_call: NA
cdr3_aa: CASSVGAVARETQYF

v_call: TRBV19
clone_size: few
d_call: NA
cdr3_aa: CASSGRGGDTQYF

v_call: TRBV14
clone_size: NA
d_call: NA
cdr3_aa: CASSQVGVTDTQYF

v_call: TRBV7-2
clone_size: many
d_call: NA
cdr3_aa: CASSDDLVRETQYF

v_call: TRBV2
clone_size: NA
d_call: TRBD1
cdr3_aa: CASSDRGQGIRTQYF

v_call: TRBV20-1
clone_size: NA
d_call: NA
cdr3_aa: CSARPVGEANYGYTF

v_call: TRBV20-1
clone_size: many
d_call: TRBD2
cdr3_aa: CSARDKRGPYEQYF

v_call: TRBV2
clone_size: NA
d_call: TRBD1
cdr3_aa: CASRPGQGTVYEQYF

v_call: TRBV20-1
clone_size: NA
d_call: NA
cdr3_aa: CSAREGGRGGEKLFF

v_call: TRBV5-1
clone_size: NA
d_call: NA
cdr3_aa: CASSLAGISPLHF

v_call: TRBV5-8
clone_size: many
d_call: NA
cdr3_aa: CASSPRSGELFF

v_call: TRBV9
clone_size: NA
d_call: NA
cdr3_aa: CASSVETSGELFF

v_call: TRBV7-2
clone_size: NA
d_call: TRBD1
cdr3_aa: CASSRQGAGIPPLHF

v_call: TRBV6-2/TRBV6-3
clone_size: once
d_call: TRBD1
cdr3_aa: CASSYSEGPGQGAYNGYTF

v_call: TRBV20-1
clone_size: NA
d_call: NA
cdr3_aa: CNARDFGNYGYTF

v_call: TRBV4-1
clone_size: many
d_call: TRBD1
cdr3_aa: CASRDQGAGTEAFF

v_call: TRBV19
clone_size: once
d_call: TRBD1
cdr3_aa: CASSRSTGGTGELFF

v_call: TRBV20-1
clone_size: many
d_call: NA
cdr3_aa: CSARDLGAAEAFF

v_call: TRBV24-1
clone_size: few
d_call: TRBD1
cdr3_aa: CATSDLNRGETQYF

v_call: TRBV10-3
clone_size: NA
d_call: NA
cdr3_aa: CATRPPPVAVRTDTQYF

v_call: TRBV7-3
clone_size: NA
d_call: TRBD2
cdr3_aa: CASSSGTSGGEETQYF

v_call: TRBV6-9
clone_size: NA
d_call: TRBD2
cdr3_aa: CASSTIRTSDEQFF

v_call: TRBV20-1
clone_size: NA
d_call: NA
cdr3_aa: CSARARSDYEQYF

v_call: TRBV2
clone_size: many
d_call: NA
cdr3_aa: CASTGPTPDNEQFF

v_call: TRBV2
clone_size: NA
d_call: TRBD2
cdr3_aa: CASSSGTKETQYF

v_call: TRBV5-1
clone_size: many
d_call: NA
cdr3_aa: CASRDPTMNTEAFF

v_call: TRBV7-8
clone_size: NA
d_call: NA
cdr3_aa: CASSSDGPYEQYF

v_call: TRBV20-1
clone_size: NA
d_call: TRBD2
cdr3_aa: CSAGTGLAGHDSYNEQFF

v_call: TRBV7-2
clone_size: many
d_call: TRBD1
cdr3_aa: CASNSFPGQGFEQYF

v_call: TRBV30
clone_size: NA
d_call: NA
cdr3_aa: CAWEWFFGNTIYF

v_call: TRBV20-1
clone_size: NA
d_call: NA
cdr3_aa: CSAPESGNTIYF

v_call: TRBV6-5
clone_size: many
d_call: NA
cdr3_aa: CASSSGDEQFF

v_call: TRBV2
clone_size: NA
d_call: NA
cdr3_aa: CASSVEGYEQFF

v_call: TRBV3-1
clone_size: NA
d_call: TRBD1
cdr3_aa: CASSQGTGGSPLHF

v_call: TRBV10-1
clone_size: NA
d_call: NA
cdr3_aa: CASSEGLVGHEHF

v_call: TRBV7-9
clone_size: NA
d_call: TRBD1
cdr3_aa: CASSPRDRRSDTQYF

v_call: TRBV20-1
clone_size: NA
d_call: TRBD2
cdr3_aa: CSARAAGRPSYEQYF

v_call: TRBV4-1
clone_size: many
d_call: NA
cdr3_aa: CASSQGPSDSTDTQYF

v_call: TRBV2
clone_size: NA
d_call: NA
cdr3_aa: CASSKEPGSPLHF

v_call: TRBV24-1
clone_size: NA
d_call: NA
cdr3_aa: CATSGVPGLEAPEGELFF

v_call: TRBV12-3/TRBV12-4
clone_size: many
d_call: NA
cdr3_aa: CASSFISQYSYEQYF